This T cell receptor (beta chain) was profiled in a study of OX40 agonist ivuxolimab in advanced cancers. At the level of the study: An agonistic anti-OX40 (CD134) antibody, ivuxolimab, was used to treat the patients. Participants could have had prior anti-PD-1, anti-PD-L1 or anti-CTLA-4 therapy, and less than 45% had some. Partial responses occurred in three patients (one hepatocellular carcinoma, two cutaneous melanoma).

With 3 bases removed from V and 9 bases from J, the gap between germline ends came to 19 bases. The germline gives CDR1 KGHSH, CDR2 LQKENI. The CDR3 contains 15 residues. Measured with immunoSEQ multiplex PCR; TCRdb has only the in-frame clones, and not every one. The sample has about 77,000 clones; 80% to 90% are singletons. The rearrangement uses TRBV18 and TRBJ2-3, with D maybe TRBD1 (5 bases). The sequencing used CD4+ or CD8+ T cells sorted from blood, collected in a trial of the OX40 agonist ivuxolimab. The sequence derives from an adult with an advanced solid tumor such as melanoma, head and neck, liver or kidney cancer. CDR3 amino acids: CASSPTRGFLGTQYF. For the CDR3, the DNA is TGTGCCAGCTCACCTACAAGGGGTTTTTTGGGCACGCAGTATTTT.